The source of this T cell receptor (beta chain) is a study of shared clonotypes between healthy human individuals. The V end lost 0 bases, the J end lost 7 bases, and 23 bases lay between the germline ends. This CDR3 is 18 amino acids long. Germline CDR1 reads SGHKS; CDR2 reads YYEKEE (reference sequence). Clones were sequenced by immunoSEQ multiplex PCR, and TCRdb holds only the in-frame ones, with some missing. The sample lists 850,000 to 1,200,000 clones, around 74% seen once, with 1.4% in the top ten. The rearrangement uses TRBV5-5 and TRBJ2-1; either TRBD1 or TRBD2 may fit D (6 bases each). Specimen: memory CD4+ T cells sorted from blood. Indicated subset: CD45RA-negative fraction. The sequence came from a man in his late teens or twenties in good health. CDR3 sequence reads: CASSLVTGATREGNEQFF. The CDR3, as DNA: TGTGCCAGCAGCTTGGTTACGGGGGCCACCCGAGAGGGGAATGAGCAGTTCTTC. The full variable domain, with the rest looked up from reference TRBV5-5 and TRBJ2-1, is DAGVTQSPTHLIKTRGQQVTLRCSPISGHKSVSWYQQVLGQGPQFIFQYYEKEERGRGNFPDRFSARQFPNYSSELNVNALLLGDSALYLCASSLVTGATREGNEQFFGPGTRLTVL.